This passage covers 27 T cell receptor beta chains from one sample sequenced in a study of T cell repertoires in cytomegalovirus infection. MiXCR was run by TCRdb on the reads, yielding one entry per CDR3 protein. The table shows about 210,000 distinct CDR3 sequences, with 6% to 8% occurring only once. The sample consisted of PBMCs. Receptor source: a human donor in good health (CMV status not recorded). Some clones in this sample may be carry-over from other donors' samples.

This clonotype occurred many times. The V and J genes are TRBV6-2 or TRBV6-3 and TRBJ1-6, with D possibly TRBD1 on 5 matching bases. V was clipped by 4 bases and J by 10 bases, with 11 bases between them. Germline V gene data show CDR1 as MNHEY and CDR2 as SVGEGT. CDR3 length equals 13 residues. CDR3 bases: TGTGCCAGCAGTTTGGGGCCGAGGTCACCCCTCCACTTT. It translates to CASSLGPRSPLHF.

This clonotype was seen ten or more times. The genes are TRBV5-6 and TRBJ1-2; D not certain. The germline V and J ends were trimmed by 4 bases and 3 bases, with 16 bases remaining between them. There are 15 residues in the CDR3. The germline gives CDR1 SGHDT, CDR2 YYEEEE. The CDR3 here is CASSHRPGADYGYTF. In DNA, the CDR3 is TGTGCCAGCAGCCATCGGCCGGGCGCAGACTATGGCTACACCTTC.

This clonotype showed up many times. The chain links TRBV6-2 or TRBV6-3 to TRBJ2-7; D possibly corresponds to TRBD1 (6 bases). Germline-derived CDR1 and CDR2 are MNHEY and SVGEGT. V lost 2 bases, J lost 5 bases, and 16 bases lay in between. This CDR3 region has 15 residues. CDR3 protein: CASSYPAGVGDEQYF. CDR3 nucleotides: TGTGCCAGCAGTTACCCTGCAGGGGTGGGAGACGAGCAGTACTTC.

The V call is TRBV6-5, the J call TRBJ1-3; the D is unclear. Trimming removed 4 bases from V and 0 bases from J, with 10 bases in between. Germline loops: CDR1 MNHEY, CDR2 SVGAGI. The CDR3 contains 15 residues. In DNA, the CDR3 is TGTGCCAGCAGTTCGACTATCTACTCTGGAAACACCATATATTTT. It translates to CASSSTIYSGNTIYF.

This clonotype was recorded many times. The genes are TRBV20-1 and TRBJ1-1, with D possibly matching TRBD1 (6 bases). CDR1 DFQATT and CDR2 SNEGSKA come from the germline V gene (reference sequence). This CDR3 comprises 11 residues. V lost 5 bases to trimming and J lost 10 bases, with 14 bases between them. DNA for the CDR3: TGCAGTGCTCTCGGGATCAGGGGAGCTTTCTTT. It yields the protein CSALGIRGAFF.

This clonotype occurred many times. The rearrangement joins TRBV6-2 or TRBV6-3 to TRBJ1-5; D possibly corresponds to TRBD1 (6 bases). The germline gives CDR1 MNHEY, CDR2 SVGEGT. Trimming took 7 bases from V and 2 from J, leaving 18 bases between them. CDR3 length equals 16 residues. The CDR3 region is CASNKWGATGNQPQHF. The CDR3 DNA is TGTGCCAGCAATAAATGGGGGGCGACAGGCAATCAGCCCCAGCATTTT.

This clonotype has ten or more counts. The gene calls are TRBV7-6 and TRBJ2-1; 8 bases match TRBD1. Germline trimming cut 2 bases from V and 2 bases from J; bases unmatched to any gene: 5. CDR3 length equals 16 residues. CDR1 is SGHVS, CDR2 FNYEAQ, per germline. The CDR3 loop reads CASSLRTGGPYNEQFF. The CDR3 DNA reads TGTGCCAGCAGCTTAAGAACAGGGGGACCCTACAATGAGCAGTTCTTC. Based on the CDR3 plus reference TRBV7-6 and TRBJ2-1, the full variable domain is GAGVSQSPRYKVTKRGQDVALRCDPISGHVSLYWYRQALGQGPEFLTYFNYEAQQDKSGLPNDRFSAERPEGSISTLTIQRTEQRDSAMYRCASSLRTGGPYNEQFFGPGTRLTVL.

DNA for the CDR3: TGTGCCAGCAGCTTAGGAACAGGGGGTACTAATGAAAAACTGTTTTTT. Translating it yields CASSLGTGGTNEKLFF. This chain connects TRBV13 to TRBJ1-4, with 8 bases matching TRBD1. Germline lookup yields CDR1 PRHDT and CDR2 FYEKMQ (reference sequence). V shed 0 bases, J shed 2 bases, and the junction held 2 bases outside the gene matches. The CDR3 runs 16 residues.

This clonotype was seen many times. The gene calls are TRBV19 and TRBJ2-2; possible D gene TRBD2, 6 bases. The germline V gene encodes CDR1 LNHDA and CDR2 SQIVND (reference sequence). Trimming cost V 3 bases and J 0 bases, with 20 bases left between them. This CDR3 comprises 19 residues. In DNA, the CDR3 is TGTGCCAGTAGTATTCGTAGGGCAGGGAGGCGGTCGAACACCGGGGAGCTGTTTTTT. Encoded protein: CASSIRRAGRRSNTGELFF.

This clonotype was counted ten times or more. This chain links TRBV10-3 with TRBJ1-2; a possible D gene is TRBD1 (6 bases). The V end was cut by 2 bases, the J end by 4 bases, with 8 bases between. The germline gives CDR1 ENHRY, CDR2 SYGVKD. The CDR3 consists of 13 residues. As DNA, the CDR3 is TGTGCCATCAGTGAGGGACAGACCTATGGCTACACCTTC. It encodes CAISEGQTYGYTF.

This clonotype was observed many times. The genes are TRBV7-3 and TRBJ1-1; 7 bases line up with TRBD1. V lost 5 bases and J lost 0; bases outside the gene matches: 6. Germline V lookup: CDR1 SGHTA, CDR2 FQGTGA. The CDR3 spans 15 residues. The CDR3 sequence: CASSPQGGMNTEAFF. CDR3 nucleotide sequence: TGTGCCAGCAGCCCCCAGGGGGGAATGAACACTGAAGCTTTCTTT.

This clonotype was recorded at least ten times. CDR3 amino acids: CASSLRTGVRTEAFF. CDR3 nucleotides: TGTGCCAGCAGCCTGAGGACAGGGGTGCGAACTGAAGCTTTCTTT. The chain carries TRBV7-2 and TRBJ1-1, with 9 bases fitting TRBD1. The CDR3 runs 15 residues. The germline V gene has CDR1 SGHTA and CDR2 FQGNSA. Trimming cost V 5 bases and J 5 bases; bases outside gene matches: 9.

This clonotype was observed at least ten times. CDR3 residues: CASSWTPDRNYNEQFF. CDR3 nucleotides: TGCGCCAGCAGCTGGACCCCGGACAGGAATTACAATGAGCAGTTCTTC. The chain uses TRBV5-1 and TRBJ2-1; TRBD1 matches at 7 bases. Germline V gene data show CDR1 as SGHRS and CDR2 as YFSETQ. CDR3 length: 16 amino acids. The trim removed 3 bases at V and 4 bases at J, leaving 10 bases unmatched.

This clonotype showed up many times. The CDR3 protein is CASSLETGGNQPQHF. The CDR3 bases are TGTGCCAGCAGCCTGGAGACAGGGGGCAATCAGCCCCAGCATTTT. V usage is TRBV2 and J usage is TRBJ1-5, with 8 bases that match TRBD1. The V and J ends lost 6 bases and 2 bases, in that order; junction bases with no gene match: 6. The CDR3 contains 15 residues. Germline V CDR1 and CDR2: SNHLY, FYNNEI.

This clonotype was counted at least ten times. This chain links TRBV29-1 with TRBJ2-7, with a tentative D call TRBD2 (6 bases). The CDR3 has 16 amino acids. From germline, CDR1 is SQVTM and CDR2 ANQGSEA. V was trimmed by 3 bases and J by 2 bases, leaving 20 bases between them. The CDR3 DNA sequence: TGCAGCGTTGAGACTTTACCGGGACGGGGGACCTACGAGCAGTACTTC. Amino acids: CSVETLPGRGTYEQYF.

This clonotype was seen a few times. The chain has TRBV2 and TRBJ1-1; TRBD1 matches at 7 bases. This CDR3 has 13 residues. Trimming removed 3 bases from V and 5 bases from J; junction bases left unmatched: 3. In germline, CDR1 is SNHLY, CDR2 FYNNEI. The CDR3 here is CASSEDRITEAFF. In nucleotides, the CDR3 is TGTGCCAGCAGTGAGGACAGGATTACTGAAGCTTTCTTT.

This clonotype was recorded at least ten times. This chain uses TRBV7-2 with TRBJ1-5; D is ambiguous. CDR1 and CDR2 (germline): SGHTA, FQGNSA. V was pared by 1 base and J by 3 bases, with 7 bases between. The CDR3 sequence is 14 residues long. The CDR3 sequence is CASSLGVDNQPQHF. CDR3 sequence (DNA): TGTGCCAGCAGCTTAGGGGTGGACAATCAGCCCCAGCATTTT. The full variable domain, with the rest looked up from reference TRBV7-2 and TRBJ1-5, is GAGVSQSPSNKVTEKGKDVELRCDPISGHTALYWYRQSLGQGLEFLIYFQGNSAPDKSGLPSDRFSAERTGGSVSTLTIQRTQQEDSAVYLCASSLGVDNQPQHFGDGTRLSIL.

There are many counts of this clonotype. The chain recombines TRBV3-1 with TRBJ1-1; no definite D call. The length of the CDR3 is 14 residues. Per the germline V gene, CDR1 is LGHDT and CDR2 is YNNKEL (reference sequence). With 4 bases removed from V and 4 bases from J, the gap between germline ends came to 13 bases. CDR3 coding DNA: TGTGCCAGCAGCCTCATCGGGGTTAGCACTGAAGCTTTCTTT. Amino acid sequence: CASSLIGVSTEAFF.

This clonotype has a count of ten or more. The DNA for the CDR3 is TGCAGCGTTGGACAGGGCGGGAATGAGCAGTTCTTC. Translated: CSVGQGGNEQFF. The rearrangement links TRBV29-1 to TRBJ2-1, with 7 bases lining up with TRBD1. The V gene's germline CDR1 is SQVTM and CDR2 ANQGSEA. The CDR3 extends over 12 amino acids. Unmatched junction bases numbered 4, after V lost 4 bases and J lost 7 bases.

This clonotype was observed many times. The J gene is TRBJ1-1, the V gene TRBV7-2; no definite D call. Germline V gene lookup returns CDR1 SGHTA and CDR2 FQGNSA. Between the trimmed V and J ends, which lost 5 bases and 5 bases, there was a span of 12 bases. This CDR3 spans 13 amino acids. The DNA of the CDR3 is TGTGCCAGCAGCCCTGAACCGAGAACTGAAGCTTTCTTT. Encoded protein: CASSPEPRTEAFF.

This clonotype was counted ten times or more. The genes are TRBV11-2 and TRBJ1-6; D might be TRBD1 (5 bases). The CDR3 consists of 15 residues. V lost 5 bases and J lost 7, with 15 bases in between. Germline lookup yields CDR1 SGHAT and CDR2 FQNNGV. CDR3 in amino acids: CASSPAQGINSPLHF. The CDR3 DNA reads TGTGCCAGCAGCCCGGCCCAGGGAATCAATTCACCCCTCCACTTT.

This clonotype showed up many times. The chain employs TRBV7-3 and TRBJ1-1, with 11 bases lining up with TRBD1. V lost 4 bases to trimming and J lost 5 bases; unmatched junction nucleotides: 9. The CDR3 loop spans 16 amino acids. CDR1 and CDR2 from the germline V gene are SGHTA and FQGTGA. In DNA, the CDR3 is TGTGCCAGCAGCTCCGGACAGGGGGCATTACGGACTGAAGCTTTCTTT. This translates into CASSSGQGALRTEAFF.

This clonotype was observed at least ten times. The rearrangement joins TRBV6-5 to TRBJ2-7; 8 bases align to TRBD1. Germline V gene lookup returns CDR1 MNHEY and CDR2 SVGAGI. CDR3 length: 15 amino acids. J lost 2 bases, V lost 3 bases, and 6 bases had no gene match. The DNA for the CDR3 is TGTGCCAGCAGTTATGGGACAGGCGGGGCCTACGAGCAGTACTTC. This codes for CASSYGTGGAYEQYF.

This clonotype was seen many times. The CDR3 is CASSQSGGGSYLQKTYGYTF. The CDR3 DNA sequence: TGCGCCAGCAGTCAATCCGGAGGGGGCAGCTACCTTCAAAAAACCTATGGCTACACCTTC. The chain employs TRBV23-1 and TRBJ1-2; 7 bases map to TRBD1. TRBV23-1 carries the ORF label, with uncertain function. V lost 0 bases to trimming and J lost 4 bases; unmatched junction nucleotides: 20. There are 20 residues in the CDR3.

Comments on this clonotype: A much larger clone sits a single nucleotide away, making a read error possible. J is TRBJ1-2 and V is TRBV7-2; TRBD1 agrees at 10 bases. J gave up 6 bases and V 3 bases, and 7 bases lay outside the gene matches. CDR3 length equals 15 residues. From germline, CDR1 is SGHTA and CDR2 FQGNSA. Here the CDR3 reads CASSFDGTGDHGYTF. The CDR3 nucleotides are TGTGCCAGCAGCTTTGACGGGACAGGGGACCATGGCTACACCTTC.

This clonotype was seen at least ten times. The chain has TRBV6-2 or TRBV6-3 and TRBJ1-1, with D uncertain. This CDR3 region has 14 residues. Per germline, CDR1 MNHEY and CDR2 SVGEGT. Trimming stripped 5 bases from V and 3 bases from J, with 13 bases between. The CDR3 DNA sequence: TGTGCCAGCAGTCGTTTTCAGGCGTACACTGAAGCTTTCTTT. Its protein product is CASSRFQAYTEAFF.

There are many counts of this clonotype. This chain connects TRBV7-2 to TRBJ1-5; D call uncertain. The CDR3 has 13 residues. From germline, CDR1 is SGHTA and CDR2 FQGNSA. Trimming pared 6 bases from V and 5 bases from J, leaving 11 bases between. The CDR3 bases are TGTGCCAGCAGTTTGACGAACGATCAGCCCCAGCATTTT. Translated: CASSLTNDQPQHF. The variable domain in full, completed from reference TRBV7-2 and TRBJ1-5, reads GAGVSQSPSNKVTEKGKDVELRCDPISGHTALYWYRQSLGQGLEFLIYFQGNSAPDKSGLPSDRFSAERTGGSVSTLTIQRTQQEDSAVYLCASSLTNDQPQHFGDGTRLSIL.